These T cell receptor beta chains were read from a single sample in a study of cytomegalovirus exposure and HLA in healthy donors. The repertoire was sequenced with immunoSEQ multiplex PCR; TCRdb's copy has only in-frame clones and lacks some. The data contain about 160,000 clones, around 84% of them singletons. Material: PBMCs. Receptors originate from a man between 18 and 35 years old in good health and CMV-seronegative. Both conserved end residues are part of each CDR3. The D gene is left open where the match is weak. The size of a clone is reported for some rows only, either as once, few or many, or as a class for expanded clones.

D	size	J	V	CDR3	DNA
-	-	TRBJ1-3	TRBV28	CASKRGSSGNTIYF	TGTGCCAGCAAGAGGGGGAGCTCTGGAAACACCATATATTTT
TRBD1	-	TRBJ1-2	TRBV6-1	CASSQTGGNGGYTF	TGTGCCAGCAGCCAAACAGGGGGCAATGGTGGCTACACCTTC
TRBD2	-	TRBJ2-1	TRBV4-1	CASSQGLAGFDNEQFF	TGCGCCAGCAGCCAAGGGCTAGCGGGCTTCGACAATGAGCAGTTCTTC
-	-	TRBJ2-1	TRBV7-6	CASSLSPSDMPLHEQFF	TGTGCCAGCAGCCTTAGTCCTAGCGACATGCCATTACATGAGCAGTTCTTC
-	-	TRBJ1-5	TRBV7-3	CASSLGGGSQPQHF	TGTGCCAGCAGCCTTGGGGGGGGATCTCAGCCCCAGCATTTT
TRBD1	-	TRBJ2-3	TRBV6-1	CASQDRGGGTDTQYF	TGTGCCAGCCAAGACAGGGGAGGAGGCACAGATACGCAGTATTTT
-	once	TRBJ2-3	TRBV6-5	CASSNRDSLHF	TGTGCCAGCAGTAACCGGGACTCTCTACATTTT
-	-	TRBJ1-2	TRBV29-1	CSVETDSNYGYTF	TGCAGCGTTGAGACAGATTCTAACTATGGCTACACCTTC
-	-	TRBJ1-5	TRBV28	CASRYRVGTQPQHF	TGTGCCAGCAGGTACAGGGTCGGGACTCAGCCCCAGCATTTT
-	-	TRBJ2-1	TRBV7-8	CASSHTRLKLNEQFF	TGTGCCAGCAGCCATACTAGACTGAAACTTAATGAGCAGTTCTTC
-	-	TRBJ1-5	TRBV4-1	CASSQEPGDNQPQHF	TGCGCCAGCAGCCAAGAACCAGGGGATAATCAGCCCCAGCATTTT
-	-	TRBJ1-3	TRBV6-6	CASRLDNAGNTIYF	TGTGCCAGCAGGTTGGACAACGCTGGAAACACCATATATTTT
TRBD2	once	TRBJ2-7	TRBV28	CASSVHPSGVTF	TGTGCCAGCAGTGTCCATCCTAGCGGGGTCACCTTC
-	-	TRBJ1-2	TRBV4-3	CASSQETGSDYGYTF	TGCGCCAGCAGCCAAGAAACCGGTAGTGACTATGGCTACACCTTC
TRBD1	-	TRBJ1-4	TRBV19	CASSPTGRPTNEKLFF	TGTGCCAGTAGCCCGACAGGGAGACCAACTAATGAAAAACTGTTTTTT
-	-	TRBJ2-5	TRBV5-6	CASSPGTDRYQETQYF	TGTGCCAGCAGCCCTGGTACAGACAGGTACCAAGAGACCCAGTACTTC
TRBD1	-	TRBJ2-3	TRBV7-7	CASSPGQRTGWDTQYF	TGTGCCAGCAGCCCGGGACAGCGAACAGGCTGGGATACGCAGTATTTT
-	-	TRBJ2-1	TRBV4-3	CASSQDLIRRMNNEQFF	TGCGCCAGCAGCCAAGATTTAATCCGGCGGATGAACAATGAGCAGTTCTTC
TRBD1	-	TRBJ1-2	TRBV4-1	CASSQGTGGYGYTF	TGCGCCAGCAGCCAAGGGACAGGGGGCTATGGCTACACCTTC
-	-	TRBJ1-4	TRBV29-1	CSVFGGSVENEKLFF	TGCAGCGTATTCGGTGGTTCGGTAGAAAATGAAAAACTGTTTTTT
TRBD1	-	TRBJ2-6	TRBV5-1	CASSLVAGGPPGANVLTF	TGCGCCAGCAGCTTGGTGGCAGGGGGACCTCCTGGGGCCAACGTCCTGACTTTC
-	-	TRBJ2-1	TRBV20-1	CSANGGQFF	TGCAGTGCTAACGGGGGGCAGTTCTTC
-	once	TRBJ1-6	TRBV2	CASSERRGDSPLHF	TGTGCCAGCAGTGAACGGAGGGGTGATTCACCCCTCCACTTT
TRBD1	-	TRBJ2-1	TRBV19	CASSQLGQYNEQFF	TGTGCCAGTAGTCAGCTGGGACAGTACAATGAGCAGTTCTTC
-	-	TRBJ2-7	TRBV4-1	CASSQALVGEQYF	TGCGCCAGCAGCCAAGCACTAGTTGGCGAGCAGTACTTC
-	-	TRBJ2-1	TRBV2	CASSGGLINEQFF	TGTGCCAGCAGTGGGGGGCTCATCAATGAGCAGTTCTTC
TRBD2	-	TRBJ2-7	TRBV6-6	CASSYSRGRHEQYF	TGTGCCAGCAGTTACTCGCGGGGGAGGCACGAGCAGTACTTC
TRBD2	-	TRBJ2-3	TRBV7-3	CASSPGLAASTDTQYF	TGTGCCAGCAGCCCCGGACTAGCAGCTAGCACAGATACGCAGTATTTT
TRBD1	-	TRBJ1-5	TRBV2	CASMEGQGLYSNQPQHF	TGTGCCAGCATGGAGGGACAGGGCCTCTATAGCAATCAGCCCCAGCATTTT
TRBD1	-	TRBJ1-2	TRBV18	CASSPGTGGNGYTF	TGTGCCAGCTCACCAGGGACAGGGGGCAATGGCTACACCTTC
TRBD1	-	TRBJ1-1	TRBV5-1	CASSLVWDSSKAFF	TGCGCCAGCAGCTTGGTTTGGGACAGTTCTAAAGCTTTCTTT
TRBD1	-	TRBJ1-5	TRBV7-9	CASKFEQGREPQHF	TGTGCCAGCAAGTTCGAACAGGGGAGAGAGCCCCAGCATTTT
-	few	TRBJ1-6	TRBV30	CAWSAQNNSPLHF	TGTGCCTGGAGTGCACAGAATAATTCACCCCTCCACTTT
TRBD2	-	TRBJ2-3	TRBV11-2	CASSPGRSVDTQYF	TGTGCCAGCAGCCCCGGGAGGTCCGTAGATACGCAGTATTTT
TRBD1	-	TRBJ2-4	TRBV27	CASSSAGTGVKNIQYF	TGTGCCAGCAGTTCGGCCGGGACAGGGGTAAAAAACATTCAGTACTTC
TRBD1	once	TRBJ2-5	TRBV19	CASSSGQGVETQYF	TGTGCCAGTAGTAGCGGACAGGGTGTAGAGACCCAGTACTTC
TRBD1	-	TRBJ1-1	TRBV18	CASSPRDRGWNTEAFF	TGTGCCAGCTCACCTCGGGACAGGGGATGGAACACTGAAGCTTTCTTT
-	-	TRBJ2-1	TRBV27	CASSFGSSASYNEQFF	TGTGCCAGCAGTTTCGGATCCAGCGCGTCCTACAATGAGCAGTTCTTC
-	few	TRBJ2-7	TRBV27	CASIAGGGFPYEQYF	TGTGCCAGCATTGCTGGTGGGGGGTTCCCCTACGAGCAGTACTTC
-	-	TRBJ2-3	TRBV7-9	CASSLDAGVSTDTQYF	TGTGCCAGCAGCTTAGATGCAGGGGTCAGCACAGATACGCAGTATTTT
-	-	TRBJ1-1	TRBV10-3	CAISPGQNTEAFF	TGTGCCATCAGCCCGGGACAGAACACTGAAGCTTTCTTT
-	-	TRBJ2-5	TRBV28	CASSFGLGGQETQYF	TGTGCCAGCAGTTTCGGACTCGGAGGCCAAGAGACCCAGTACTTC
-	-	TRBJ2-5	TRBV11-2	CASSLGREWEQYF	TGTGCCAGCAGCTTAGGCCGGGAGTGGGAGCAGTACTTC
-	once	TRBJ1-2	TRBV9	CASSQKGVDYGYTF	TGTGCCAGCAGCCAGAAGGGGGTTGACTATGGCTACACCTTC
-	once	TRBJ1-2	TRBV15	CATSRGGVGGYGYTF	TGTGCCACCAGCAGAGGGGGGGTCGGGGGCTATGGCTACACCTTC
TRBD1	-	TRBJ1-5	TRBV28	CASSPTGGTLVLISNQPQHF	TGTGCCAGCAGCCCGACAGGGGGTACCCTCGTTCTAATTAGCAATCAGCCCCAGCATTTT
-	-	TRBJ1-5	TRBV19	CASSMQGRYQPQHF	TGTGCCAGTAGTATGCAGGGTCGGTATCAGCCCCAGCATTTT
TRBD1	-	TRBJ2-7	TRBV6-5	CASSRGTVFSYEQYF	TGTGCCAGCAGTCGAGGGACAGTCTTCTCCTACGAGCAGTACTTC